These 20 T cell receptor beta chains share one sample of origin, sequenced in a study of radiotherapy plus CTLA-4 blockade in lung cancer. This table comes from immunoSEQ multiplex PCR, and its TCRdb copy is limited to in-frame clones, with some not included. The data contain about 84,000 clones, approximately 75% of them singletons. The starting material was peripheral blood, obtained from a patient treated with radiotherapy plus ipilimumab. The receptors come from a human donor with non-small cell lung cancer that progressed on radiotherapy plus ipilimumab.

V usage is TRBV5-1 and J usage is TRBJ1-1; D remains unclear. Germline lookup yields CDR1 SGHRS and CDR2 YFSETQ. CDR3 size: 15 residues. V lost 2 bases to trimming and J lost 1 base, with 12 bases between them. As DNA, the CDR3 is TGCGCCAGCAGCTTAATCCCGGACGAGAACACTGAAGCTTTCTTT. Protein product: CASSLIPDENTEAFF.

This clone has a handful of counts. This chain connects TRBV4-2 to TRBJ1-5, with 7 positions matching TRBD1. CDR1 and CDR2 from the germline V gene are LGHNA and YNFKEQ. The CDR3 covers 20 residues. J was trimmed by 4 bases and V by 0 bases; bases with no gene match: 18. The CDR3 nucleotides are TGTGCCAGCAGCCAAGAATACTACAGGGGAGCTCAAGGGGTAAATCAGCCCCAGCATTTT. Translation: CASSQEYYRGAQGVNQPQHF.

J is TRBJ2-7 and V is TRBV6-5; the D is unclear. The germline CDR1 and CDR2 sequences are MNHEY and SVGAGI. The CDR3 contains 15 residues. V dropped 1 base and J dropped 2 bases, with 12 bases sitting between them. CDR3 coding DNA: TGTGCCAGCAGTTACTTGCTCGACGGAGCCTACGAGCAGTACTTC. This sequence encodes CASSYLLDGAYEQYF.

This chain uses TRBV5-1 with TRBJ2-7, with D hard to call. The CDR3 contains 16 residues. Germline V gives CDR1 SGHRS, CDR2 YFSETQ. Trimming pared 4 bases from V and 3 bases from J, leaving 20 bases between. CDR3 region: CASSAPLAGDIYEQYF. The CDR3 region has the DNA TGCGCCAGCAGCGCACCACTGGCAGGAGACATCTACGAGCAGTACTTC.

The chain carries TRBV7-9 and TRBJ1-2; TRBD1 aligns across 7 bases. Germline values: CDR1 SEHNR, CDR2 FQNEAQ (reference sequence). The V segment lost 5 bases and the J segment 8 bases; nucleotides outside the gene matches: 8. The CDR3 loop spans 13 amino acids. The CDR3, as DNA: TGTGCCAGCAGCCAGACAGGGATGAGAGGCTACACCTTC. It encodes CASSQTGMRGYTF.

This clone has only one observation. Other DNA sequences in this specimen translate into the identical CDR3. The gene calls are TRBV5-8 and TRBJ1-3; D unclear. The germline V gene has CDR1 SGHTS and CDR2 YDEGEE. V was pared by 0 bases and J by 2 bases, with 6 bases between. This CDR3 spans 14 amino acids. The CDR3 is CASSLGQPGNTIYF. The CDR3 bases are TGTGCCAGCAGCTTGGGGCAGCCTGGAAACACCATATATTTT.

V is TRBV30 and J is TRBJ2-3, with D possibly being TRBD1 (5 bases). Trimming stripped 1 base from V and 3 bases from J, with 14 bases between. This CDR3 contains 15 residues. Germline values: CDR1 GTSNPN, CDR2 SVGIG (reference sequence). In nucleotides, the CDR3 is TGTGCCTGGAGTGCGGCAGGGCGTCGAACAGATACGCAGTATTTT. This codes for CAWSAAGRRTDTQYF. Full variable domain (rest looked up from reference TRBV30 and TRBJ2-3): SQTIHQWPATLVQPVGSPLSLECTVEGTSNPNLYWYRQAAGRGLQLLFYSVGIGQISSEVPQNLSASRPQDRQFILSSKKLLLSDSGFYLCAWSAAGRRTDTQYFGPGTRLTVL.

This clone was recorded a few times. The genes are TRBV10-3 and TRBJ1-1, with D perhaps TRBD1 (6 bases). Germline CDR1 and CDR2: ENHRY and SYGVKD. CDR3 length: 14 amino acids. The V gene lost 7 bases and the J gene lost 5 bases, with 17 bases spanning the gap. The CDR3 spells CAIKYRDWGTEAFF. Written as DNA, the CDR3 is TGTGCCATCAAATACAGGGACTGGGGGACTGAAGCTTTCTTT.

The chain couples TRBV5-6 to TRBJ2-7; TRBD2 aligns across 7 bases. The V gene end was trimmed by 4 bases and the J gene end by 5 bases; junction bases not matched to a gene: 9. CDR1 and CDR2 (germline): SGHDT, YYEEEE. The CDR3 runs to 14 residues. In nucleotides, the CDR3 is TGTGCCAGCAGCGTCGGACTAGAGATTAACGAGCAGTACTTC. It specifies CASSVGLEINEQYF.

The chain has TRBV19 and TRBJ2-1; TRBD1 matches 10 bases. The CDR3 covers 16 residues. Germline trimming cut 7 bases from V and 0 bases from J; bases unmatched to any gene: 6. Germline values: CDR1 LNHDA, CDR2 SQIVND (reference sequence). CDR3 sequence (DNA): TGTGCCAGTACCGACGACAGGGGGCTCTCCTACAATGAGCAGTTCTTC. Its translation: CASTDDRGLSYNEQFF.

CDR3: CASSEVNHTF. CDR3 bases: TGTGCCAGCAGTGAAGTGAACCACACCTTC. The chain has TRBV6-1 and TRBJ1-2; D gene uncertain. The V end lost 1 base, the J end lost 12 bases, and 6 bases lay between the germline ends. This CDR3 is built from 10 residues. Germline CDR1 and CDR2: MNHNS and SASEGT.

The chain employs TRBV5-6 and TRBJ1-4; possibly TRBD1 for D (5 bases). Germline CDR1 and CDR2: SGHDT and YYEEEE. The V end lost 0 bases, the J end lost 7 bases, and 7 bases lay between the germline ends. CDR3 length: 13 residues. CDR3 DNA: TGTGCCAGCAGCTTGGGAGGGGTTGAAAAACTGTTTTTT. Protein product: CASSLGGVEKLFF.

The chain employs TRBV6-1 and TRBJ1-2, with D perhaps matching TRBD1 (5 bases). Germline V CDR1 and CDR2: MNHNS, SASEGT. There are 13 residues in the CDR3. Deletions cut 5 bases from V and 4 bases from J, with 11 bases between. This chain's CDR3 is CASSKGFGYGYTF. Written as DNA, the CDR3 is TGTGCCAGCAGTAAGGGGTTTGGCTATGGCTACACCTTC.

The CDR3 sequence is CASNQGTGADTGELFF. CDR3 DNA: TGTGCCAGCAACCAAGGGACAGGGGCCGACACCGGGGAGCTGTTTTTT. The rearrangement uses TRBV21-1 and TRBJ2-2; whether TRBD1, the table's D call, matches the DNA was not checked. TRBV21-1 is classified as a pseudogene. CDR3 length equals 16 residues.

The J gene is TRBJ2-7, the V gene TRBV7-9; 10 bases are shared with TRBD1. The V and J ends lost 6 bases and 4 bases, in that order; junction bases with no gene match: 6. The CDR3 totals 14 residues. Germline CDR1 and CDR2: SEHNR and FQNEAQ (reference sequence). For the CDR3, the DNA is TGTGCCAGCAGGGAGGACAGGGGGAATTACGAGCAGTACTTC. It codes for CASREDRGNYEQYF.

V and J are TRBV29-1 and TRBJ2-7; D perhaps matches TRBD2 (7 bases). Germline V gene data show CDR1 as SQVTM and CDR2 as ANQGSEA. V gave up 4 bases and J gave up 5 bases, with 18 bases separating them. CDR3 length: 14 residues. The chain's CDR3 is CSVVMGDGGHEQYF. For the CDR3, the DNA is TGCAGCGTTGTTATGGGGGACGGGGGGCACGAGCAGTACTTC.

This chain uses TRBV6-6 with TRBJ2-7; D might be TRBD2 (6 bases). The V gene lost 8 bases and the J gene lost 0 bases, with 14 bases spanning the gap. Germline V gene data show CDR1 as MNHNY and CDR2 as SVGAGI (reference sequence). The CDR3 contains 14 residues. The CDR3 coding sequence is TGTGCCAGCCGAGGGACTTCCCGCTCCTACGAGCAGTACTTC. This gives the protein CASRGTSRSYEQYF.

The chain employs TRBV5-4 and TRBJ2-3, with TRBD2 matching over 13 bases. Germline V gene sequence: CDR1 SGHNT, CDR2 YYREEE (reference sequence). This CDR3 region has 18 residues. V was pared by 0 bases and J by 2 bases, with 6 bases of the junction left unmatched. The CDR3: CASSLVTSGRTFTDTQYF. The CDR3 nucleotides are TGTGCCAGCAGCTTGGTGACTAGCGGGAGGACCTTCACAGATACGCAGTATTTT.

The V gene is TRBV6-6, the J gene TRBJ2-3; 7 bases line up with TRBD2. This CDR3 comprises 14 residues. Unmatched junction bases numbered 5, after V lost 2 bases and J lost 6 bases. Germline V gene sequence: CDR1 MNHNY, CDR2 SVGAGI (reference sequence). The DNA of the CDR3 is TGTGCCAGCAGTTACGGCGGGAGCCGGGATACGCAGTATTTT. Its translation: CASSYGGSRDTQYF.

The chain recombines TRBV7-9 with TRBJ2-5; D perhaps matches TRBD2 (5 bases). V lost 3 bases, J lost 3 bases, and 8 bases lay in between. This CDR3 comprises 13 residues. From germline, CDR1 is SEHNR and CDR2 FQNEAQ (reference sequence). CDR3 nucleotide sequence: TGTGCCAGCAGCTTCCGGGGTAAAGAGACCCAGTACTTC. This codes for CASSFRGKETQYF.